Presented here are 6 T cell receptor beta chains from one specimen sequenced in a study of blood T cell repertoires in COVID-19. The protocol was immunoSEQ multiplex PCR, while the TCRdb copy is restricted to in-frame clones and leaves out a portion. Of around 400,000 clones in the sample, approximately 87% are singletons; the top ten hold about 9.4%. Sequenced sample: peripheral blood. These receptors were obtained from a woman aged 25-40 years with COVID-19, enrolled during active disease.

This clone appeared a single time. V usage is TRBV6-5 and J usage is TRBJ1-2, with D unresolved. V was pared by 0 bases and J by 8 bases, with 10 bases between. The CDR3 length is 13 residues. CDR1 is MNHEY and CDR2 is SVGAGI in the germline V gene. As DNA, the CDR3 is TGTGCCAGCAGTTACTCGAGCCAGAGGGGCTACACCTTC. As protein: CASSYSSQRGYTF.

This clone was picked up a small number of times. The rearrangement links TRBV5-5 to TRBJ2-1; unclear D gene. The CDR3 covers 15 residues. V was clipped by 4 bases and J by 4 bases, with 15 bases between them. Germline CDR1 reads SGHKS; CDR2 reads YYEKEE (reference sequence). CDR3 sequence: CASSLSPQNYNEQFF. The DNA for the CDR3 is TGTGCCAGCAGCCTTAGTCCACAGAATTACAATGAGCAGTTCTTC.

The rearrangement links TRBV7-8 to TRBJ2-2; 8 bases are shared with TRBD1. This CDR3 has 15 amino acids. V was clipped by 5 bases and J by 6 bases; unmatched bases: 8. CDR1 is SGHVS and CDR2 is FQNEAQ in the germline V gene. For the CDR3, the DNA is TGTGCCAGCAGCGCCGGGACAGGTCCCTCCGGGGAGCTGTTTTTT. Amino acids: CASSAGTGPSGELFF.

This chain links TRBV28 with TRBJ2-1; perhaps TRBD2 as D (5 bases). The V gene lost 3 bases and the J gene lost 7 bases, with 16 bases spanning the gap. CDR3 length: 15 residues. Germline V gene sequence: CDR1 MDHEN, CDR2 SYDVKM. The CDR3 nucleotides read TGTGCCAGCAGTTTTGATCGGGGAGAGTTGAATGAGCAGTTCTTC. The encoded protein is CASSFDRGELNEQFF.

A word on this clone: A junction end diverges from the germline sequence, so it may reflect a read error. CDR3 bases: TGTGCCATCAGCCAAAGTGCAGATACGCAATATTTT. Translation gives CAISQSADTQYF. The rearrangement links TRBV10-3 to TRBJ2-3; D uncertain. The CDR3 covers 12 residues. Looked up from germline, CDR1 is ENHRY and CDR2 is SYGVKD.

V gene TRBV10-3 combines with J gene TRBJ1-2; TRBD1 agrees at 9 bases. Germline loops: CDR1 ENHRY, CDR2 SYGVKD. This CDR3 has 15 residues. V shed 5 bases, J shed 4 bases, and the junction held 8 bases outside the gene matches. Written as DNA, the CDR3 is TGTGCCATCAGTTTCACAGGGGGCGGCGGCTATGGCTACACCTTC. This translates into CAISFTGGGGYGYTF.